The 20 T cell receptor beta chains in this list originate from one sample, sequenced in a study of blood T cell repertoires in COVID-19. Data came from immunoSEQ multiplex PCR; TCRdb stores just in-frame clones and leaves some out. The data contain 200,000 to 250,000 clones, about 79% of them singletons. Sequences were obtained from peripheral blood. These TCRs come from a man aged 45-65 years with active or convalescent COVID-19.

The J gene is TRBJ2-1, the V gene TRBV6-5; TRBD2 agrees at 10 bases. The CDR3 has 14 residues. The germline V gene has CDR1 MNHEY and CDR2 SVGAGI. J was trimmed by 6 bases and V by 7 bases; bases with no gene match: 6. Written as DNA, the CDR3 is TGTGCCAGCAAAGGGGCTAGCGGGAGCAATGAGCAGTTCTTC. This gives the protein CASKGASGSNEQFF.

This clone was recorded only once. V and J are TRBV12-5 and TRBJ2-2, with D perhaps matching TRBD1 (5 bases). The CDR3 covers 15 residues. CDR1 is LGHNT, CDR2 FRNRAP, per germline. The V end was cut by 1 base, the J end by 0 bases, with 6 bases between. CDR3 loop: CASGLGTPNTGELFF. The CDR3 region has the DNA TGTGCTAGTGGTTTGGGGACACCGAACACCGGGGAGCTGTTTTTT.

J is TRBJ2-5 and V is TRBV4-1; TRBD2 is a possible D gene (6 bases). The germline V and J ends were trimmed by 5 bases and 0 bases, with 10 bases remaining between them. The CDR3 is 14 amino acids. Germline lookup yields CDR1 MGHRA and CDR2 YSYEKL. The CDR3, as DNA: TGCGCCAGCAGCGGGGGGAACTACCAAGAGACCCAGTACTTC. This encodes CASSGGNYQETQYF.

This clone appeared a single time. The V gene is TRBV11-2, the J gene TRBJ2-5; 15 bases match TRBD2. CDR1 and CDR2 from the germline V gene are SGHAT and FQNNGV. Germline trimming cut 3 bases from V and 1 base from J; bases unmatched to any gene: 3. This CDR3 is built from 17 residues. The CDR3 DNA reads as TGTGCCAGCAGCTTGGGACTAGCGGGGGGCCCCCAAGAGACCCAGTACTTC. Translating it yields CASSLGLAGGPQETQYF.

There are a few counts of this clone. This chain joins TRBV2 and TRBJ1-5; the D gene is possibly TRBD1 (6 bases). The CDR3 totals 14 residues. Germline V gene data show CDR1 as SNHLY and CDR2 as FYNNEI. V was pared by 4 bases and J by 4 bases, with 11 bases between. The CDR3: CASSVPGTNQPQHF. The CDR3 coding sequence is TGTGCCAGCAGTGTCCCAGGGACAAATCAGCCCCAGCATTTT.

The V gene is TRBV4-3, the J gene TRBJ2-3, with a possible D match to TRBD2 (5 bases). Trimming took off 0 bases at V and 4 bases at J, with 14 bases between the two ends. From germline, CDR1 is LGHNA and CDR2 YSLEER. This CDR3 is built from 16 residues. CDR3 amino acids: CASSQELREWPDTQYF. The DNA for the CDR3 is TGCGCCAGCAGCCAAGAGCTGAGGGAGTGGCCAGATACGCAGTATTTT.

The genes are TRBV5-8 and TRBJ2-1; 13 bases are shared with TRBD2. The V gene end was trimmed by 4 bases and the J gene end by 6 bases; junction bases not matched to a gene: 4. Germline loops: CDR1 SGHTS, CDR2 YDEGEE. The CDR3 is made up of 15 amino acids. The CDR3 here is CASSTGLAGFNEQFF. DNA of the CDR3: TGTGCCAGCAGCACGGGACTAGCGGGGTTCAATGAGCAGTTCTTC.

This clone was observed a few times. The rearrangement uses TRBV7-9 and TRBJ2-1, with D possibly being TRBD2 (5 bases). The CDR3 runs 12 residues. Germline CDR1 SEHNR, CDR2 FQNEAQ (reference sequence). V lost 5 bases and J 5 bases, leaving 7 bases between the germline ends. CDR3 protein: CASSPGDNEQFF. The CDR3 nucleotides read TGTGCCAGCAGCCCCGGGGACAATGAGCAGTTCTTC.

This chain joins TRBV6-1 and TRBJ1-5; no definite D call. Germline lookup yields CDR1 MNHNS and CDR2 SASEGT. V lost 0 bases and J 2 bases, leaving 14 bases between the germline ends. CDR3 size: 17 residues. The CDR3 reads CASSEANRVLGNQPQHF. The CDR3 DNA follows: TGTGCCAGCAGTGAAGCAAATCGGGTTTTAGGCAATCAGCCCCAGCATTTT.

The rearrangement links TRBV15 to TRBJ2-7, with D perhaps matching TRBD2 (6 bases). This CDR3 region has 16 residues. Germline lookup yields CDR1 LNHNV and CDR2 YYDKDF (reference sequence). V was pared by 5 bases and J by 4 bases, with 21 bases between. CDR3 residues: CATSWPGRPQVYEQYV. CDR3 sequence (DNA): TGTGCCACCAGCTGGCCCGGGAGACCGCAGGTTTACGAGCAGTACGTC.

This clone has just a few counts. The V call is TRBV2, the J call TRBJ1-2; 9 bases match TRBD1. The V and J ends lost 7 bases and 5 bases, in that order; junction bases with no gene match: 14. Germline V gives CDR1 SNHLY, CDR2 FYNNEI. The CDR3 runs 16 residues. CDR3 protein: CASKSWGQGLLYGYTF. The DNA of the CDR3 is TGTGCCAGCAAGTCTTGGGGACAGGGCCTCTTGTATGGCTACACCTTC.

The chain joins TRBV10-1 to TRBJ1-1, with no clear D. Germline CDR1 reads WNHNN; CDR2 reads SYGVQD (reference sequence). V lost 4 bases to trimming and J lost 1 base, with 10 bases between them. The CDR3 sequence is 14 residues long. CDR3 coding DNA: TGCGCCAGCAGTGGCGGGGTTCGGAACACTGAAGCTTTCTTT. Translation gives CASSGGVRNTEAFF.

The V gene is TRBV29-1, the J gene TRBJ1-1; 8 bases align to TRBD1. J lost 0 bases, V lost 0 bases, and 18 bases had no gene match. Per germline, CDR1 SQVTM and CDR2 ANQGSEA. This CDR3 has 20 residues. Here the CDR3 reads CSVEEGAWTGLKEMNTEAFF. For the CDR3, the DNA is TGCAGCGTTGAAGAAGGAGCTTGGACAGGGCTTAAAGAAATGAACACTGAAGCTTTCTTT. Based on the CDR3 plus reference TRBV29-1 and TRBJ1-1, the full variable domain is SAVISQKPSRDICQRGTSLTIQCQVDSQVTMMFWYRQQPGQSLTLIATANQGSEATYESGFVIDKFPISRPNLTFSTLTVSNMSPEDSSIYLCSVEEGAWTGLKEMNTEAFFGQGTRLTVV.

CDR3 amino acids: CASSLRGGNTIYF. The CDR3 DNA reads TGTGCCAGCAGCCTCAGAGGTGGAAACACCATATATTTT. This chain joins TRBV3-1 (or the pseudogene TRBV3-2) and TRBJ1-3; D not certain. V was pared by 4 bases and J by 3 bases, with 7 bases between. Germline V CDR1 and CDR2: LGHDT, YNNKEL (reference sequence). This CDR3 is 13 amino acids long.

The rearrangement joins TRBV12-3 or TRBV12-4 to TRBJ2-3; D is undetermined. The V end was cut by 6 bases, the J end by 8 bases, with 9 bases between. This CDR3 has 11 residues. The CDR3 sequence: CASSFSGTQYF. CDR3 nucleotides: TGTGCCAGCAGCTTCTCCGGTACGCAGTATTTT.

The chain uses TRBV4-3 and TRBJ2-3, with D perhaps TRBD2 (6 bases). Germline V gene lookup returns CDR1 LGHNA and CDR2 YSLEER. The CDR3 runs to 18 residues. V was pared by 0 bases and J by 0 bases, with 16 bases between. The CDR3 sequence is CASSQDPAGPPSTDTQYF. CDR3 DNA sequence: TGCGCCAGCAGCCAAGATCCTGCGGGACCCCCTAGCACAGATACGCAGTATTTT.

In this sample, this clone turned up once. The chain uses TRBV25-1 and TRBJ2-4; tentative D call: TRBD1 (5 bases). The CDR3 covers 14 residues. Germline V CDR1 and CDR2: MGHDK, SYGVNS. The V end lost 1 base, the J end lost 6 bases, and 10 bases lay between the germline ends. The CDR3 region has the DNA TGTGCCAGCAGTGAATTCGGTAGGGGAAACATTCAGTACTTC. Its protein is CASSEFGRGNIQYF. Supplemented by reference TRBV25-1 and TRBJ2-4, the full variable domain reads EADIYQTPRYLVIGTGKKITLECSQTMGHDKMYWYQQDPGMELHLIHYSYGVNSTEKGDLSSESTVSRIRTEHFPLTLESARPSHTSQYLCASSEFGRGNIQYFGAGTRLSVL.

V and J are TRBV10-3 and TRBJ1-1, with D possibly matching TRBD1 (6 bases). V gave up 6 bases and J gave up 5 bases, with 16 bases separating them. Germline V gene sequence: CDR1 ENHRY, CDR2 SYGVKD. The CDR3 has 14 residues. The CDR3 coding sequence is TGTGCCATCAGCCTCAGTGGGAGGGGGACTGAAGCTTTCTTT. Protein: CAISLSGRGTEAFF.

The chain carries TRBV15 and TRBJ2-1; tentatively, D is TRBD2 (6 bases). The germline V gene encodes CDR1 LNHNV and CDR2 YYDKDF (reference sequence). V lost 0 bases and J 9 bases, leaving 18 bases between the germline ends. This CDR3 has 16 residues. Here the CDR3 reads CATSRDGGTPWGEQFF. CDR3 nucleotides: TGTGCCACCAGCAGAGATGGGGGGACTCCCTGGGGTGAGCAGTTCTTC.

The chain couples TRBV11-2 to TRBJ2-1; 7 bases are a match to TRBD2. The CDR3 covers 16 residues. V shed 1 base and J 4 bases; nucleotides not matched to a gene: 7. From germline, CDR1 is SGHAT and CDR2 FQNNGV. The CDR3 DNA sequence: TGTGCCAGCAGCTTAGCGGGGGGACTCTGGTACAATGAGCAGTTCTTC. It translates to CASSLAGGLWYNEQFF.